The T cell receptor beta chain under discussion was sequenced for a study of blood T cell repertoires in COVID-19. Study at large: COVID-19 samples, acute and convalescent, were from the United States, Italy and Spain.

The CDR3 is made up of 13 amino acids. V shed 3 bases and J shed 0 bases, with 3 bases lying between them. Per the germline V gene, CDR1 is LNHDA and CDR2 is SQIVND (reference sequence). Cohorts were determined from participant-reported clinical history. Donors in Cohort 3 counted as recovered after two negative PCRs, clearance, or symptom resolution. The data were produced by immunoSEQ multiplex PCR, yet TCRdb's version contains in-frame clones alone and is incomplete. The sample records 150,000 to 200,000 clones, 60% to 80% being singletons. This TCR was sampled from a woman in her forties or fifties who had recovered from COVID-19. The specimen was PBMCs or T cells enriched from blood (not recorded which). The gene calls are TRBV19 and TRBJ1-3; D ambiguous. The CDR3 protein is CASSISSGNTIYF. The CDR3, as DNA: TGTGCCAGTAGTATCAGCTCTGGAAACACCATATATTTT.